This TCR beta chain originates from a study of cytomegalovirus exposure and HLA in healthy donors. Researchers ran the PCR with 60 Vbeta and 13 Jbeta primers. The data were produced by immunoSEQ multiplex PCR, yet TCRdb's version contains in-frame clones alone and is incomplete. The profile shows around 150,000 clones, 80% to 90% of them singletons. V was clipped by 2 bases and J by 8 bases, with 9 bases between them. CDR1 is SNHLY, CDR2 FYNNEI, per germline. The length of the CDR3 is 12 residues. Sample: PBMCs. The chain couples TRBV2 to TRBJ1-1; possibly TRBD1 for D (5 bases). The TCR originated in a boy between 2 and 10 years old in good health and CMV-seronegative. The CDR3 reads CASSELTEEAFF. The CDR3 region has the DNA TGTGCCAGCAGTGAATTGACAGAAGAAGCTTTCTTT. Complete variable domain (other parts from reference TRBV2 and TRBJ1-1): EPEVTQTPSHQVTQMGQEVILRCVPISNHLYFYWYRQILGQKVEFLVSFYNNEISEKSEIFDDQFSVERPDGSNFTLKIRSTKLEDSAMYFCASSELTEEAFFGQGTRLTVV.